This entry lists 25 T cell receptor beta chains sequenced from one sample in a study of blood T cell repertoires in COVID-19. Method: immunoSEQ multiplex PCR; TCRdb's copy keeps in-frame clones and lacks some. The table shows some 50,000 clones, with 80% to 90% occurring only once. The sequencing sample was made of peripheral blood. All receptors derive from a human donor in a cohort sampled during active COVID-19. The donor label of this sample is uncertain.

This chain uses TRBV5-1 with TRBJ2-5, with D unclear. Trimming removed 3 bases at V and 5 bases at J, with 8 bases between. Germline CDR1 SGHRS, CDR2 YFSETQ. The CDR3 runs 12 residues. The CDR3 sequence is CASSYPSETQYF. CDR3 nucleotide sequence: TGCGCCAGCAGCTATCCAAGCGAGACCCAGTACTTC.

The chain combines TRBV5-5 with TRBJ1-1; no clear D. Germline CDR1 and CDR2: SGHKS and YYEKEE (reference sequence). The V end lost 4 bases, the J end lost 0 bases, and 16 bases lay between the germline ends. This CDR3 is built from 16 residues. CDR3 in amino acids: CASSIGLPTVNTEAFF. The CDR3 region has the DNA TGTGCCAGCAGCATTGGGCTCCCTACAGTGAACACTGAAGCTTTCTTT. Full variable domain (missing parts from reference TRBV5-5 and TRBJ1-1): DAGVTQSPTHLIKTRGQQVTLRCSPISGHKSVSWYQQVLGQGPQFIFQYYEKEERGRGNFPDRFSARQFPNYSSELNVNALLLGDSALYLCASSIGLPTVNTEAFFGQGTRLTVV.

The gene calls are TRBV5-4 and TRBJ2-5, with 7 bases aligning to TRBD2. After removal of 3 bases from V and 5 bases from J, the junction contained 10 bases not matched to a gene. Germline V gene data show CDR1 as SGHNT and CDR2 as YYREEE (reference sequence). The CDR3 has 15 residues. This CDR3 is CASSSGGLPGETQYF. The CDR3 DNA follows: TGTGCCAGCAGCTCGGGGGGACTACCTGGGGAGACCCAGTACTTC.

The chain joins TRBV9 to TRBJ1-2, with a tentative D call TRBD1 (6 bases). The CDR3 loop spans 13 amino acids. V lost 3 bases and J lost 9, with 15 bases in between. Germline assignment: CDR1 SGDLS and CDR2 YYNGEE. This CDR3 reads CASSANSGVRYTF. The CDR3 DNA sequence: TGTGCCAGCAGCGCCAATTCAGGGGTTCGCTACACCTTC.

The rearrangement joins TRBV7-2 to TRBJ2-1; maybe TRBD2 (5 bases). Germline V gives CDR1 SGHTA, CDR2 FQGNSA. CDR3 size: 16 residues. V was clipped by 1 base and J by 4 bases, with 14 bases between them. The CDR3 protein is CASSLGLGGGYNEQFF. The CDR3 region has the DNA TGTGCCAGCAGCTTAGGTTTAGGCGGCGGGTACAATGAGCAGTTCTTC. The full variable domain, with the rest looked up from reference TRBV7-2 and TRBJ2-1, is GAGVSQSPSNKVTEKGKDVELRCDPISGHTALYWYRQSLGQGLEFLIYFQGNSAPDKSGLPSDRFSAERTGGSVSTLTIQRTQQEDSAVYLCASSLGLGGGYNEQFFGPGTRLTVL.

The V gene is TRBV10-3, the J gene TRBJ1-1, with D hard to call. The CDR3 is 14 residues long. Germline V CDR1 and CDR2: ENHRY, SYGVKD. With 2 bases removed from V and 2 bases from J, the gap between germline ends came to 9 bases. The CDR3 DNA sequence: TGTGCCATCAGTGAGCGTCCGGGAAACACTGAAGCTTTCTTT. This gives the protein CAISERPGNTEAFF.

The chain has TRBV6-5 and TRBJ1-2; the D gene is possibly TRBD1 (5 bases). The CDR3 spans 13 residues. With 6 bases removed from V and 3 bases from J, the gap between germline ends came to 11 bases. In germline, CDR1 is MNHEY, CDR2 SVGAGI. Written as DNA, the CDR3 is TGTGCCAGCAGCGAGCCAGGGTACTATGGCTACACCTTC. Translating gives CASSEPGYYGYTF.

The J gene is TRBJ2-5, the V gene TRBV19; D is perhaps TRBD1 (6 bases). CDR1 and CDR2 (germline): LNHDA, SQIVND (reference sequence). Trimming removed 2 bases at V and 5 bases at J, with 6 bases between. The CDR3 spans 12 residues. The CDR3 region is CASSIQGETQYF. For the CDR3, the DNA is TGTGCCAGTAGTATACAGGGGGAGACCCAGTACTTC.

The rearrangement joins TRBV6-5 to TRBJ2-2; 7 bases are a match to TRBD1. Trimming at V came to 3 bases and at J to 4 bases, leaving 5 bases not matched to a gene. The CDR3 extends over 15 amino acids. Germline CDR1 is MNHEY and CDR2 is SVGAGI. CDR3 sequence (DNA): TGTGCCAGCAGTTATTACGGGGACAGCACCGGGGAGCTGTTTTTT. Translated, it gives CASSYYGDSTGELFF.

This clone was seen only a few times. DNA of the CDR3: TGTGCCAGTCGGGGGGGTGGTGGCCAGCCCCAGCATTTT. This codes for CASRGGGGQPQHF. This sequence joins TRBV19 and TRBJ1-5; D might be TRBD1 (5 bases). The CDR3 consists of 13 residues. Germline assignment: CDR1 LNHDA and CDR2 SQIVND (reference sequence). The V end was cut by 8 bases, the J end by 7 bases, with 15 bases between.

The CDR3 protein is CASSHPGQGGYEQYF. The CDR3 coding sequence is TGTGCCAGCAGCCACCCGGGACAGGGAGGCTACGAGCAGTACTTC. The chain is built from TRBV3-1 (or the pseudogene TRBV3-2) and TRBJ2-7, with 9 bases lining up with TRBD1. The length of the CDR3 is 15 residues. V shed 3 bases, J shed 3 bases, and the junction held 6 bases outside the gene matches. Per germline, CDR1 LGHDT and CDR2 YNNKEL (reference sequence).

This clone came up once. V usage is TRBV7-9 and J usage is TRBJ2-2, with 8 nucleotides matching TRBD1. The CDR3 has 16 residues. The V segment lost 5 bases and the J segment 3 bases; nucleotides outside the gene matches: 8. CDR1 and CDR2 (germline): SEHNR, FQNEAQ (reference sequence). CDR3: CASSLAGQGYTGELFF. The CDR3, as DNA: TGTGCCAGCAGCCTGGCCGGACAGGGCTACACCGGGGAGCTGTTTTTT.

This chain links TRBV7-2 with TRBJ1-5; D is perhaps TRBD1 (6 bases). CDR1 and CDR2 from the germline V gene are SGHTA and FQGNSA. This CDR3 is built from 16 residues. V gave up 5 bases and J gave up 1 base, with 15 bases separating them. CDR3 region: CASSPEGGYSNQPQHF. CDR3 nucleotide sequence: TGTGCCAGCAGCCCGGAAGGGGGTTACAGCAATCAGCCCCAGCATTTT.

J is TRBJ2-7 and V is TRBV1; no DNA check was done on the table's D call, TRBD2. TRBV1 is a known pseudogene. The CDR3 is 9 residues long. The CDR3 region has the DNA TGCACCAGCATCCGCGAGCAGTACTTC. This gives the protein CTSIREQYF.

This chain uses TRBV19 with TRBJ1-5; 9 nucleotides align to TRBD1. This CDR3 has 18 residues. V was pared by 7 bases and J by 1 base, with 14 bases of the junction left unmatched. Germline V lookup: CDR1 LNHDA, CDR2 SQIVND (reference sequence). DNA for the CDR3: TGTGCCAGTACCCCGGGCGGGACAGGGAGGGCAAGCAATCAGCCCCAGCATTTT. Protein product: CASTPGGTGRASNQPQHF.

The chain carries TRBV4-1 and TRBJ1-5; D possibly corresponds to TRBD1 (5 bases). V was trimmed by 1 base and J by 7 bases, leaving 14 bases between them. Looked up from germline, CDR1 is MGHRA and CDR2 is YSYEKL. The CDR3 length is 15 residues. The CDR3 DNA sequence: TGCGCCAGCAGCCAAGTCGGGGGGTCTTGGCAGCCCCAGCATTTT. Translation: CASSQVGGSWQPQHF.

This clone showed up just once. Here the CDR3 reads CASSSRASGGVNEQFF. The CDR3, as DNA: TGTGCCAGCAGTTCCAGGGCTAGCGGGGGGGTGAATGAGCAGTTCTTC. The V call is TRBV5-4, the J call TRBJ2-1; the match to TRBD2 covers 12 bases. The CDR3 is 16 residues long. V shed 5 bases, J shed 7 bases, and the junction held 10 bases outside the gene matches. The germline CDR1 and CDR2 sequences are SGHNT and YYREEE (reference sequence).

The gene calls are TRBV5-1 and TRBJ2-1; the D gene is possibly TRBD2 (6 bases). The germline V gene has CDR1 SGHRS and CDR2 YFSETQ. V was shortened by 0 bases and J by 6 bases, with 10 bases between the two germline ends. This CDR3 contains 14 residues. CDR3: CASSLGGGVNEQFF. Written as DNA, the CDR3 is TGCGCCAGCAGCTTGGGAGGCGGGGTCAATGAGCAGTTCTTC.

This chain connects TRBV7-9 to TRBJ2-1; 9 nucleotides align to TRBD2. V lost 5 bases, J lost 9 bases, and 8 bases stayed unmatched. Looked up from germline, CDR1 is SEHNR and CDR2 is FQNEAQ (reference sequence). CDR3 size: 14 residues. The CDR3 nucleotides read TGTGCCAGCAGCCCGTTAGCGGGGGCGGGTGAGCAGTTCTTC. Amino acids: CASSPLAGAGEQFF.

The table lists this clone with a few counts. V and J are TRBV5-1 and TRBJ2-1; 10 bases line up with TRBD2. CDR3 length equals 15 residues. The V and J ends lost 0 bases and 6 bases, in that order; junction bases with no gene match: 3. CDR1 is SGHRS and CDR2 is YFSETQ in the germline V gene. CDR3 in amino acids: CASSLGAGGPNEQFF. DNA of the CDR3: TGCGCCAGCAGCTTGGGAGCGGGGGGGCCCAATGAGCAGTTCTTC.

The chain uses TRBV11-2 and TRBJ1-1, with D unresolved. The CDR3 spans 15 residues. Deletions cut 1 base from V and 0 bases from J, with 9 bases between. Germline CDR1 and CDR2: SGHAT and FQNNGV. In DNA, the CDR3 is TGTGCCAGCAGCTTAGCGGTGCGGATGAACACTGAAGCTTTCTTT. It codes for CASSLAVRMNTEAFF.

The DNA for the CDR3 is TGTGCCAGCAGTTATTGTCTAGCCTGTGAGCAGTTCTTC. This gives the protein CASSYCLACEQFF. The V and J genes are TRBV6-2 or TRBV6-3 and TRBJ2-1; maybe TRBD2 (5 bases). The CDR3 contains 13 residues. Germline V gives CDR1 MNHEY, CDR2 SVGEGT. The V and J ends lost 3 bases and 9 bases respectively, with 12 bases between them.

This chain joins TRBV10-3 and TRBJ2-5; the match to TRBD2 covers 8 bases. The CDR3 is 14 residues long. The V segment lost 5 bases and the J segment 2 bases; nucleotides outside the gene matches: 4. Germline V lookup: CDR1 ENHRY, CDR2 SYGVKD. Here the CDR3 reads CAISPRGAQETQYF. Written as DNA, the CDR3 is TGTGCCATCAGTCCGCGGGGGGCGCAAGAGACCCAGTACTTC.

The gene calls are TRBV5-1 and TRBJ2-1; 11 positions match TRBD1. The CDR3 contains 15 residues. V shed 4 bases and J 5 bases; nucleotides not matched to a gene: 5. From germline, CDR1 is SGHRS and CDR2 YFSETQ. CDR3 bases: TGCGCCAGCAGCAGCCGGGACAGGGGGGACAATGAGCAGTTCTTC. The encoded protein is CASSSRDRGDNEQFF.

Concerning this clone: Compared with germline, one end of the junction differs, possibly owing to a read error. The V gene is TRBV28, the J gene TRBJ1-4; 7 nucleotides align to TRBD1. The CDR3 is 15 residues long. In germline, CDR1 is MDHEN, CDR2 SYDVKM. This CDR3 reads CASSQGTVLNEKLFF. CDR3 sequence (DNA): TGTGCTAGCAGCCAGGGGACAGTACTTAATGAAAAACTGTTTTTT. Drawing the rest from reference TRBV28 and TRBJ1-4, the complete variable domain is DVKVTQSSRYLVKRTGEKVFLECVQDMDHENMFWYRQDPGLGLRLIYFSYDVKMKEKGDIPEGYSVSREKKERFSLILESASTNQTSMYLCASSQGTVLNEKLFFGSGTQLSVL.